This TCR beta chain was retrieved from a study of T cell responses to AZD1222 COVID-19 vaccine. Assay: immunoSEQ multiplex PCR; the TCRdb copy retains only in-frame clones and omits some. The table has some 71,000 clones, roughly nine tenths seen once. Second-dose schedules of about 4 or about 12 weeks were combined. The count of this clone is one. Germline-derived CDR1 and CDR2 are SGHRS and YFSETQ. This CDR3 has 14 amino acids. Trimming took off 0 bases at V and 0 bases at J, with 7 bases between the two ends. This sequence originates from an adult who received the AZD1222 COVID-19 vaccine. Here the sequenced sample was peripheral blood, taken 28 days after the second AZD1222 dose. The chain recombines TRBV5-1 with TRBJ2-7; unclear D gene. This chain's CDR3 is CASSLGTYSYEQYF. The CDR3 DNA sequence: TGCGCCAGCAGCTTGGGGACCTACTCCTACGAGCAGTACTTC.